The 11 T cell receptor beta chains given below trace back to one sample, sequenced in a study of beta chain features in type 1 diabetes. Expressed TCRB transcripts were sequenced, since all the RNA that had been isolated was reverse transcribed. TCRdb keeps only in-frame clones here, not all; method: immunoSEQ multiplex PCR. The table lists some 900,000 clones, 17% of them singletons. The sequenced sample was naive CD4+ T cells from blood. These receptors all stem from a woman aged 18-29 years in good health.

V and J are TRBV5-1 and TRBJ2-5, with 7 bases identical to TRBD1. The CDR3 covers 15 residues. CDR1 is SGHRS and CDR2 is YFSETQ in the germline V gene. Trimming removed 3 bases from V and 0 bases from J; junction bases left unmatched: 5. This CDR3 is CASSSTGTDQETQYF. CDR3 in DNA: TGCGCCAGCAGCTCCACCGGGACAGACCAAGAGACCCAGTACTTC. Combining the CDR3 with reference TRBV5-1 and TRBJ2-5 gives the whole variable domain KAGVTQTPRYLIKTRGQQVTLSCSPISGHRSVSWYQQTPGQGLQFLFEYFSETQRNKGNFPGRFSGRQFSNSRSEMNVSTLELGDSALYLCASSSTGTDQETQYFGPGTRLLVL.

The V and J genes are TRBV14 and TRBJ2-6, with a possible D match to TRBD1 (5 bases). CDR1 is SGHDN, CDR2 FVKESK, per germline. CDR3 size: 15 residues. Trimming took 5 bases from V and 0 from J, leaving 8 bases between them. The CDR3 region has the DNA TGTGCCAGCAGCTATGACAGCTCTGGGGCCAACGTCCTGACTTTC. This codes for CASSYDSSGANVLTF. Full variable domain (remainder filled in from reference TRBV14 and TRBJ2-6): EAGVTQFPSHSVIEKGQTVTLRCDPISGHDNLYWYRRVMGKEIKFLLHFVKESKQDESGMPNNRFLAERTGGTYSTLKVQPAELEDSGVYFCASSYDSSGANVLTFGAGSRLTVL.

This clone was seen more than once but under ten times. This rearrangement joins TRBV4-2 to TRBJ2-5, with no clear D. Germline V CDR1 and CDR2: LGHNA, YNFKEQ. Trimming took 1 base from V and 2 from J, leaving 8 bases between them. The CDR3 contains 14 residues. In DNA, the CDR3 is TGTGCCAGCAGCCAAGGAGGCCATCAAGAGACCCAGTACTTC. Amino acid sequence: CASSQGGHQETQYF.

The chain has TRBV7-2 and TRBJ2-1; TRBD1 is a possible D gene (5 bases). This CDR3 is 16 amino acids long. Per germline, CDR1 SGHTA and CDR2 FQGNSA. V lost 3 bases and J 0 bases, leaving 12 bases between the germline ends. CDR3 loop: CASSLGHRSSYNEQFF. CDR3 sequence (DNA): TGTGCCAGCAGCTTGGGGCATAGGAGCTCCTACAATGAGCAGTTCTTC.

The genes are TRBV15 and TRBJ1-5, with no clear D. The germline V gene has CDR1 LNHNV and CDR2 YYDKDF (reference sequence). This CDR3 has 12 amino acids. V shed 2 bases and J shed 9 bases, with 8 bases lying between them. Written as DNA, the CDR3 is TGTGCCACCAGCAGAAATGCTGGGCCCCAGCATTTT. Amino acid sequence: CATSRNAGPQHF.

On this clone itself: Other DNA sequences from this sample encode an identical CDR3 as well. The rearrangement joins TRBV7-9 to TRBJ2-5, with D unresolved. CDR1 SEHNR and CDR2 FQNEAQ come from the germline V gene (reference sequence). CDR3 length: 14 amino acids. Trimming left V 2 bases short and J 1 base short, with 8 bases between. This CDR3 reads CASSLRAGQETQYF. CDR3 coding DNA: TGTGCCAGCAGCTTACGGGCAGGCCAAGAGACCCAGTACTTC.

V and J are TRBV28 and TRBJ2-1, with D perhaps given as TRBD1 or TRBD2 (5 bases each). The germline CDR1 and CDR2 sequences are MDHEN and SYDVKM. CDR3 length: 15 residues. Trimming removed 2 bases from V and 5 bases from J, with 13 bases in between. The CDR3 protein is CASSLRDEGDNEQFF. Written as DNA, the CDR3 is TGTGCCAGCAGTTTACGGGACGAAGGGGACAATGAGCAGTTCTTC.

The CDR3 reads CASSYIPKTGEQFF. DNA of the CDR3: TGTGCCAGCAGTTACATTCCCAAAACGGGTGAGCAGTTCTTC. V and J are TRBV6-5 and TRBJ2-1; unclear D gene. The V gene lost 2 bases and the J gene lost 9 bases, with 14 bases spanning the gap. The germline V gene has CDR1 MNHEY and CDR2 SVGAGI. CDR3 length equals 14 residues.

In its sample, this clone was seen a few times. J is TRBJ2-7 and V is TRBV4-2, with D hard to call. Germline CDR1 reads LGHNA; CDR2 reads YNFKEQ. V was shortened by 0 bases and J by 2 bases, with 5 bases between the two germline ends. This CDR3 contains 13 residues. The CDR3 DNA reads TGTGCCAGCAGCCAAGACTTCCCCTACGAGCAGTACTTC. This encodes CASSQDFPYEQYF.

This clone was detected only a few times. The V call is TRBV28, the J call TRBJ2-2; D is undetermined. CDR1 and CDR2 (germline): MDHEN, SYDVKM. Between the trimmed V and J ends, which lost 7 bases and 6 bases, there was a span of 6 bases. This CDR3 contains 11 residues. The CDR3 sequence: CASIGAGELFF. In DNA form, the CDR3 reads TGTGCCAGCATCGGAGCCGGGGAGCTGTTTTTT.

In DNA form, the CDR3 reads TGTGCCAGCAGTTCGCGTAGCGCGACTCTAGCGGGACGGGAGACCCAGTACTTC. Its translation is CASSSRSATLAGRETQYF. The chain employs TRBV28 and TRBJ2-5; 9 bases align to TRBD2. Germline CDR1 reads MDHEN; CDR2 reads SYDVKM. The CDR3 is made up of 18 amino acids. V shed 4 bases and J 5 bases; nucleotides not matched to a gene: 17.